Following are 18 T cell receptor beta chains from one sample sequenced in a study of CD8+ T cells in alopecia areata (dated by TCRdb to the late 2010s). The library was produced with the immunoSEQ multiplex PCR assay. RNA was extracted from all samples and reverse transcribed into cDNA as template for TCR sequencing. The source is immuneACCESS, and TCRdb retained only in-frame sequences with V and J called. Part of the clones is not carried over; for the studies checked, unresolved V genes explain less than half of this, and the remainder is unexplained. The sample records 120,000 or so clones, 35% to 40% of which are singletons. Over 3% of the sample comes from the top ten. Input material: CD4+ T cells sorted from blood. Receptors were obtained from a human donor with alopecia areata.

The chain recombines TRBV30 with TRBJ2-7, with D uncertain. CDR1 and CDR2 (germline): GTSNPN, SVGIG (reference sequence). Trimming left V 1 base short and J 5 bases short, with 18 bases between. This CDR3 has 15 amino acids. The CDR3 DNA reads as TGTGCCTGGAGTGCCCGCCCCGCTACTTGGGACGAGCAGTACTTC. Translation: CAWSARPATWDEQYF. The full variable domain, its missing parts supplied by reference TRBV30 and TRBJ2-7, is SQTIHQWPATLVQPVGSPLSLECTVEGTSNPNLYWYRQAAGRGLQLLFYSVGIGQISSEVPQNLSASRPQDRQFILSSKKLLLSDSGFYLCAWSARPATWDEQYFGPGTRLTVT.

This clone was seen a few times. The sample contains more than one DNA sequence encoding this CDR3. This rearrangement joins TRBV5-1 to TRBJ2-5; D is undetermined. V dropped 0 bases and J dropped 2 bases, with 5 bases sitting between them. The CDR3 covers 13 residues. Per germline, CDR1 SGHRS and CDR2 YFSETQ. Written as DNA, the CDR3 is TGCGCCAGCAGCTTGGGGGGTCAAGAGACCCAGTACTTC. Protein product: CASSLGGQETQYF.

The chain links TRBV5-1 to TRBJ1-1, with a possible D match to TRBD1 (6 bases). The V end lost 0 bases, the J end lost 4 bases, and 10 bases lay between the germline ends. CDR3 size: 14 residues. Germline loops: CDR1 SGHRS, CDR2 YFSETQ. The CDR3 loop reads CASSLVPGATEAFF. DNA of the CDR3: TGCGCCAGCAGCTTGGTTCCGGGGGCCACTGAAGCTTTCTTT.

CDR3 nucleotide sequence: TGTGCCAGCAGCTCGGTCCCGGGACAGGGCGCGGAGGACAATGAGCAGTTCTTC. The encoded protein is CASSSVPGQGAEDNEQFF. This chain links TRBV7-2 with TRBJ2-1, with 9 bases fitting TRBD1. The CDR3 is 18 amino acids. The germline V gene encodes CDR1 SGHTA and CDR2 FQGNSA. The trim removed 4 bases at V and 5 bases at J, leaving 15 bases unmatched.

The rearrangement joins TRBV7-9 to TRBJ2-7; D perhaps matches TRBD1 (6 bases). Germline values: CDR1 SEHNR, CDR2 FQNEAQ (reference sequence). This CDR3 is 14 amino acids long. Trimming pared 2 bases from V and 6 bases from J, leaving 14 bases between. The CDR3 reads CASSLPGQGGEQYF. For the CDR3, the DNA is TGTGCCAGCAGCTTACCGGGACAAGGGGGCGAGCAGTACTTC.

The J gene is TRBJ1-1, the V gene TRBV5-1, with 10 bases that match TRBD1. The V gene's germline CDR1 is SGHRS and CDR2 YFSETQ. V was pared by 5 bases and J by 5 bases, with 9 bases of the junction left unmatched. This CDR3 has 15 residues. The CDR3 region has the DNA TGCGCCAGCAGAGCGACGACAGGGGGCTTGACTGAAGCTTTCTTT. Protein: CASRATTGGLTEAFF.

The rearrangement links TRBV7-3 to TRBJ1-6; TRBD1 is a possible D gene (5 bases). Germline V gene sequence: CDR1 SGHTA, CDR2 FQGTGA. V was trimmed by 3 bases and J by 5 bases, leaving 11 bases between them. CDR3 length: 15 amino acids. In DNA, the CDR3 is TGTGCCAGCAGCTTTCAGGGCATGGATAATTCACCCCTCCACTTT. This sequence encodes CASSFQGMDNSPLHF.

This chain's CDR3 is CSASREDCYTF. CDR3 nucleotide sequence: TGCAGCGCCTCCCGGGAAGACTGCTACACCTTC. The chain employs TRBV29-1 and TRBJ1-2, with D uncertain. In germline, CDR1 is SQVTM, CDR2 ANQGSEA. The CDR3 covers 11 residues. V was pared by 7 bases and J by 9 bases, with 15 bases between.

The chain uses TRBV7-8 and TRBJ1-4, with 10 bases lining up with TRBD1. Losses at the gene ends were 4 bases for V and 12 bases for J; bases not matched to a gene: 5. This CDR3 contains 13 residues. The germline gives CDR1 SGHVS, CDR2 FQNEAQ. In DNA, the CDR3 is TGTGCCAGCAGCTCTAGACAGGGGGCGGAACTGTTTTTT. Translation: CASSSRQGAELFF.

This clone was seen a few times. The chain uses TRBV14 and TRBJ2-1; D gene unclear. V was trimmed by 4 bases and J by 3 bases, leaving 10 bases between them. This CDR3 is built from 14 residues. In germline, CDR1 is SGHDN, CDR2 FVKESK. This CDR3 is CASSLGRSYNEQFF. In nucleotides, the CDR3 is TGTGCCAGCAGCCTCGGGCGGAGCTACAATGAGCAGTTCTTC.

This chain connects TRBV7-3 to TRBJ1-1; unclear D gene. Germline CDR1 SGHTA, CDR2 FQGTGA. This CDR3 is 12 amino acids long. V was clipped by 1 base and J by 6 bases, with 6 bases between them. CDR3 amino acids: CASSLSWAEAFF. The CDR3 DNA sequence: TGTGCCAGCAGCTTAAGTTGGGCTGAAGCTTTCTTT.

In this sample, this clone turned up a few times. This chain joins TRBV7-8 and TRBJ2-7; D is unclear. Trimming left V 7 bases short and J 4 bases short, with 14 bases between. The CDR3 loop spans 13 amino acids. Germline values: CDR1 SGHVS, CDR2 FQNEAQ. In DNA form, the CDR3 reads TGTGCCAGCACCCCTAACAGCCTTTACGAGCAGTACTTC. Translating gives CASTPNSLYEQYF.

The V and J genes are TRBV5-1 and TRBJ1-1; no clear D. The germline gives CDR1 SGHRS, CDR2 YFSETQ. The CDR3 is 13 amino acids. V was trimmed by 5 bases and J by 1 base, leaving 9 bases between them. The CDR3 DNA sequence: TGCGCCAGCAGTACTACTGAGAACACTGAAGCTTTCTTT. Its protein is CASSTTENTEAFF.

J is TRBJ1-5 and V is TRBV28; D may be TRBD1 (6 bases). Trimming removed 5 bases from V and 0 bases from J, with 14 bases in between. From germline, CDR1 is MDHEN and CDR2 SYDVKM. CDR3 length equals 16 residues. The chain's CDR3 is CASSRPGTTSNQPQHF. CDR3 nucleotides: TGTGCCAGCAGTCGGCCCGGGACAACTAGCAATCAGCCCCAGCATTTT.

This rearrangement joins TRBV29-1 to TRBJ1-1; D is undetermined. V lost 6 bases and J lost 1, with 15 bases in between. This CDR3 spans 14 amino acids. Germline V gives CDR1 SQVTM, CDR2 ANQGSEA. The CDR3 is CSVSAAGSNTEAFF. Written as DNA, the CDR3 is TGCAGCGTCTCGGCGGCGGGGTCGAACACTGAAGCTTTCTTT.

This clone turned up a few times. The chain combines TRBV5-1 with TRBJ2-5; D possibly uses TRBD1 or TRBD2 (5 bases each). The germline V gene has CDR1 SGHRS and CDR2 YFSETQ. The germline V and J ends were trimmed by 3 bases and 3 bases, with 12 bases remaining between them. CDR3 length: 14 amino acids. The CDR3 spells CASSWGTREETQYF. CDR3 coding DNA: TGCGCCAGCAGCTGGGGGACCAGAGAAGAGACCCAGTACTTC. The full variable domain, with the rest looked up from reference TRBV5-1 and TRBJ2-5, is KAGVTQTPRYLIKTRGQQVTLSCSPISGHRSVSWYQQTPGQGLQFLFEYFSETQRNKGNFPGRFSGRQFSNSRSEMNVSTLELGDSALYLCASSWGTREETQYFGPGTRLLVL.

Written as DNA, the CDR3 is TGTGCCAGCAGCCCTCGGACAGGGGGCGACTATGGCTACACCTTC. Amino acid sequence: CASSPRTGGDYGYTF. The chain carries TRBV9 and TRBJ1-2; 11 bases line up with TRBD1. Unmatched junction bases numbered 5, after V lost 4 bases and J lost 3 bases. The germline V gene has CDR1 SGDLS and CDR2 YYNGEE. CDR3 size: 15 residues.

This chain joins TRBV7-2 and TRBJ2-5; no reliable D call. V lost 1 base and J lost 4, with 7 bases in between. The germline gives CDR1 SGHTA, CDR2 FQGNSA. The CDR3 totals 13 residues. The CDR3 reads CASSLEQGETQYF. The CDR3 coding sequence is TGTGCCAGCAGCTTAGAGCAAGGAGAGACCCAGTACTTC.